Here is one T cell receptor (beta chain) with its context. Some clones are missing from TCRdb's copy, which holds only in-frame ones; the method was immunoSEQ multiplex PCR. The table includes more than 70,000 clones, roughly 91% detected once. These data come from a study of T cell changes during pregnancy in multiple sclerosis. This CDR3 comprises 12 residues. From germline, CDR1 is SEHNR and CDR2 FQNEAQ (reference sequence). V shed 0 bases and J shed 5 bases, with 4 bases lying between them. Source: peripheral blood, taken after pregnancy. V is TRBV7-9 and J is TRBJ1-2; D not certain. The TCR originated in a female donor in good health, enrolled as a control in a pregnancy study. CDR3 sequence (DNA): TGTGCCAGCAGCTTAGCTCGGTATGGCTACACCTTC. It is translated as CASSLARYGYTF.